The 13 T cell receptor beta chains in this list originate from one sample, sequenced in a study of persistence of HIV-infected CD4 T cells. The immunoSEQ assay was version 4, run in survey mode. Clones were sequenced by immunoSEQ multiplex PCR, and TCRdb holds only the in-frame ones, with some missing. The sample includes some 14,000 clones, under 70% of them seen just once. These receptors are not linked to any known antigen. The stimulus was an HIV-1 Gag 15-mer peptide pool, about 1.1 ug/peptide/mL. Responding CD4+ T cells were sorted by upregulation of both CD40 ligand and CD69. The source material was CD4+ T cells sorted from PBMCs after approximately 19-hour stimulation, sampled from a patient who received antiretroviral therapy. The receptor source for this set is an adult man with HIV who was CMV-seropositive.

The table lists this clone with a few counts. The chain links TRBV5-1 to TRBJ2-7; 12 bases agree with TRBD1. Germline V gives CDR1 SGHRS, CDR2 YFSETQ. The trim removed 4 bases at V and 5 bases at J, leaving 7 bases unmatched. The CDR3 sequence is 15 residues long. This CDR3 is CASSTGQGARNEQYF. In nucleotides, the CDR3 is TGCGCCAGCAGCACGGGACAGGGGGCGAGGAACGAGCAGTACTTC. Together with reference TRBV5-1 and TRBJ2-7, the CDR3 gives the full variable domain: KAGVTQTPRYLIKTRGQQVTLSCSPISGHRSVSWYQQTPGQGLQFLFEYFSETQRNKGNFPGRFSGRQFSNSRSEMNVSTLELGDSALYLCASSTGQGARNEQYFGPGTRLTVT.

The table lists this clone with a count of one. The V call is TRBV7-9, the J call TRBJ2-5; 11 bases fit TRBD1. Germline-derived CDR1 and CDR2 are SEHNR and FQNEAQ (reference sequence). The CDR3 is 14 amino acids. V lost 8 bases, J lost 4 bases, and 6 bases stayed unmatched. The CDR3 nucleotides read TGTGCCAGCTCAGGGACAGGGGGAAGAGAGACCCAGTACTTC. This codes for CASSGTGGRETQYF.

This clone is termed medium-sized (0.01 to 0.1%). The chain is built from TRBV6-5 and TRBJ1-2; 7 bases are a match to TRBD1. Germline V CDR1 and CDR2: MNHEY, SVGAGI. CDR3 length equals 13 residues. The V gene end was trimmed by 5 bases and the J gene end by 6 bases; junction bases not matched to a gene: 6. CDR3 bases: TGTGCCAGCAGTCTTAGACAGGGCGATGGCTACACCTTC. This gives the protein CASSLRQGDGYTF.

J is TRBJ1-1 and V is TRBV3-1 (or the pseudogene TRBV3-2), with unresolved D. Germline CDR1 is LGHDT and CDR2 is YNNKEL (reference sequence). The V and J ends lost 1 base and 10 bases respectively, with 7 bases between them. CDR3 length equals 11 residues. CDR3 nucleotides: TGTGCCAGCAGCCAAGGGAAAGTAGCTTTCTTT. Its translation is CASSQGKVAFF.

The V call is TRBV5-6, the J call TRBJ1-2, with TRBD1 matching over 9 bases. The CDR3 runs to 16 residues. Germline V gives CDR1 SGHDT, CDR2 YYEEEE. Trimming took 5 bases from V and 6 from J; bases not matched to a gene: 14. CDR3 coding DNA: TGTGCCAGCAGACACCGACAGGGGGGAAGAGCGGATGGCTACACCTTC. Its protein is CASRHRQGGRADGYTF.

The V and J genes are TRBV14 and TRBJ1-3; D uncertain. This CDR3 has 11 residues. Germline CDR1 reads SGHDN; CDR2 reads FVKESK. V was pared by 2 bases and J by 5 bases, with 1 base between. The CDR3 loop is CASSQRNTIYF. In DNA, the CDR3 is TGTGCCAGCAGCCAAAGAAACACCATATATTTT.

The rearrangement joins TRBV6-6 to TRBJ1-1; D is uncertain. The CDR3 runs to 15 residues. V dropped 1 base and J dropped 3 bases, with 12 bases sitting between them. Germline lookup yields CDR1 MNHNY and CDR2 SVGAGI (reference sequence). CDR3 amino acids: CASSYLGHSYTEAFF. In DNA, the CDR3 is TGTGCCAGCAGTTACTTAGGCCATTCATACACTGAAGCTTTCTTT.

This clone has more than one count but fewer than ten. The rearrangement uses TRBV7-9 and TRBJ2-1, with 7 bases that match TRBD2. J was trimmed by 7 bases and V by 5 bases; bases with no gene match: 8. CDR1 and CDR2 (germline): SEHNR, FQNEAQ (reference sequence). CDR3 size: 14 residues. As DNA, the CDR3 is TGTGCCAGCAGCCAAAGCGGGACTACAAATGAGCAGTTCTTC. This sequence encodes CASSQSGTTNEQFF.

The chain employs TRBV5-4 and TRBJ2-2; 9 bases line up with TRBD2. With V trimmed by 4 bases and J by 6 bases, 7 bases remained unmatched. CDR1 and CDR2 from the germline V gene are SGHNT and YYREEE (reference sequence). The CDR3 runs 15 residues. The CDR3 nucleotides read TGTGCCAGCAGCCTAAGCGGGGGGAGGTCCGGGGAGCTGTTTTTT. Protein product: CASSLSGGRSGELFF.

The V gene is TRBV12-3 or TRBV12-4, the J gene TRBJ1-1, with D uncertain. V lost 3 bases and J 0 bases, leaving 5 bases between the germline ends. The CDR3 is 13 residues long. Here the CDR3 reads CASSFGMNTEAFF. The CDR3 DNA reads as TGTGCCAGCAGTTTTGGCATGAACACTGAAGCTTTCTTT.

This clone was seen a few times. This chain joins TRBV19 and TRBJ1-5; D uncertain. V was cut by 3 bases and J by 0 bases, with 12 bases left in between. The germline V gene has CDR1 LNHDA and CDR2 SQIVND (reference sequence). This CDR3 is 16 amino acids long. The DNA for the CDR3 is TGTGCCAGTAGTATTGAAACGCTTTATAGCAATCAGCCCCAGCATTTT. Residues: CASSIETLYSNQPQHF. The full variable domain, in which reference TRBV19 and TRBJ1-5 provide the parts outside the CDR3, is DGGITQSPKYLFRKEGQNVTLSCEQNLNHDAMYWYRQDPGQGLRLIYYSQIVNDFQKGDIAEGYSVSREKKESFPLTVTSAQKNPTAFYLCASSIETLYSNQPQHFGDGTRLSIL.

The V and J genes are TRBV18 and TRBJ1-1; D is undetermined. From germline, CDR1 is KGHSH and CDR2 LQKENI. The CDR3 is made up of 13 amino acids. Trimming removed 1 base from V and 0 bases from J, with 3 bases in between. The CDR3 DNA is TGTGCCAGCTCACCACAAGTGAACACTGAAGCTTTCTTT. Protein: CASSPQVNTEAFF. Full variable domain (remainder filled in from reference TRBV18 and TRBJ1-1): NAGVMQNPRHLVRRRGQEARLRCSPMKGHSHVYWYRQLPEEGLKFMVYLQKENIIDESGMPKERFSAEFPKEGPSILRIQQVVRGDSAAYFCASSPQVNTEAFFGQGTRLTVV.

The CDR3 coding sequence is TGTGCCAGCAGCCTATGGGCTCAGATTAGCAATCAGCCCCAGCATTTT. It is translated as CASSLWAQISNQPQHF. The V call is TRBV3-1 (or the pseudogene TRBV3-2), the J call TRBJ1-5; D gene ambiguous. The CDR3 is 16 residues long. V was trimmed by 4 bases and J by 0 bases, leaving 13 bases between them. Germline V gene data show CDR1 as LGHDT and CDR2 as YNNKEL (reference sequence).